This is a list of T cell receptor beta chains from one sample in a study of T cells after yellow fever vaccination. TCRdb called the 5' RACE reads again in MiXCR, with one record for every CDR3 protein. The table includes about 630,000 distinct CDR3 sequences, around 12% detected once. This specimen was PBMCs, taken on the day of the yellow fever booster vaccination. The receptors were gathered from a man aged 25 to 40 who received the YFV17D yellow fever vaccine. Both conserved end residues are part of each CDR3. D genes are given only for firm matches. Size values are once, few and many counts, or a class for expanded clones, and some rows have none.

CDR3 length	clone size	V gene	D gene	J gene	CDR3 protein	CDR3 DNA
15	NA	TRBV9	NA	TRBJ2-7	CASSVDFGGGYEQYF	TGTGCCAGCAGCGTAGATTTTGGGGGCGGTTACGAGCAGTACTTC
14	many	TRBV5-1	NA	TRBJ2-3	CASGEQRSTDTQYF	TGCGCCAGCGGGGAACAGAGAAGCACAGATACGCAGTATTTT
13	few	TRBV29-1	NA	TRBJ2-1	CSVEGVGGHEQFF	TGCAGCGTTGAAGGGGTTGGAGGGCATGAGCAGTTCTTC
15	few	TRBV20-1	NA	TRBJ2-7	CSATSPDRSSYEQYF	TGCAGTGCTACGTCCCCGGACCGAAGCTCCTACGAGCAGTACTTC
14	NA	TRBV14	NA	TRBJ2-6	CASSQVLGANVLTF	TGTGCCAGCAGCCAGGTTCTGGGGGCCAACGTCCTGACTTTC
14	few	TRBV30	TRBD1	TRBJ2-3	CAWRQGQSTDTQYF	TGTGCCTGGAGACAGGGACAGTCCACAGATACGCAGTATTTT
14	NA	TRBV30	NA	TRBJ2-7	CAWKEDTLSYEQYF	TGTGCCTGGAAAGAGGACACACTCTCCTACGAGCAGTACTTC
14	many	TRBV20-1	NA	TRBJ1-2	CSARTIGVGYGYTF	TGCAGTGCTCGCACGATCGGGGTAGGGTATGGCTACACCTTC
12	few	TRBV7-9	NA	TRBJ2-2	CAPGPRTGELFF	TGTGCCCCGGGCCCTCGGACCGGGGAGCTGTTTTTT
15	NA	TRBV12-3/TRBV12-4	TRBD2	TRBJ2-1	CASSAGLAVLNEQFF	TGTGCCAGCAGTGCAGGACTAGCGGTCCTCAATGAGCAGTTCTTC
16	NA	TRBV11-2	TRBD2	TRBJ2-3	CASSLTSGSRADTQYF	TGTGCCAGCAGCTTAACTAGCGGGAGTAGGGCAGATACGCAGTATTTT
14	NA	TRBV9	NA	TRBJ1-1	CASSVATRDTEAFF	TGTGCCAGCAGCGTAGCTACCCGGGACACTGAAGCTTTCTTT
13	many	TRBV28	NA	TRBJ2-7	CASSSGSLTEQYF	TGTGCCAGCAGTTCCGGGTCCCTCACCGAGCAGTACTTC
15	NA	TRBV9	TRBD1	TRBJ2-2	CASSATGSDTGELFF	TGTGCCAGCAGCGCGACAGGGAGTGACACCGGGGAGCTGTTTTTT
14	few	TRBV19	NA	TRBJ1-1	CASSVTGWGTEAFF	TGTGCCAGTAGTGTCACAGGATGGGGAACTGAAGCTTTCTTT
11	NA	TRBV2	NA	TRBJ1-5	CASSGDQPQHF	TGTGCCAGCAGTGGAGACCAGCCCCAGCATTTT
15	NA	TRBV7-9	NA	TRBJ2-2	CASSFGRANTGELFF	TGTGCCAGCAGCTTCGGCAGGGCGAACACCGGGGAGCTGTTTTTT
14	NA	TRBV7-2	NA	TRBJ2-7	CASSLNQRSYEQYF	TGTGCCAGCAGCTTGAACCAGCGCTCCTACGAGCAGTACTTC
14	NA	TRBV7-3	NA	TRBJ2-3	CASSSGNFGDTQYF	TGTGCCAGCAGCTCTGGTAACTTTGGAGATACGCAGTATTTT
14	NA	TRBV12-3/TRBV12-4	NA	TRBJ2-7	CASSPWGFSYEQYF	TGTGCCAGCAGTCCCTGGGGCTTCAGCTACGAGCAGTACTTC
15	few	TRBV20-1	TRBD2	TRBJ2-5	CSAPGLAGGPETQYF	TGCAGTGCTCCGGGACTAGCGGGAGGCCCGGAGACCCAGTACTTC